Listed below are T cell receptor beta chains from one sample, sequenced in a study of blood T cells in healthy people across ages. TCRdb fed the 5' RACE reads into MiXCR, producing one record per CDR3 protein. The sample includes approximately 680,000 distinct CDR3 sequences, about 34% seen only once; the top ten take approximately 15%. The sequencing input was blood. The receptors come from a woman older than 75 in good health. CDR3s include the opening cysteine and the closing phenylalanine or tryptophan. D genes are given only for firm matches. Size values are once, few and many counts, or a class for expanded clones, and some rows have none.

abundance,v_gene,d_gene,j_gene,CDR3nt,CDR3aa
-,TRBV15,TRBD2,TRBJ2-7,TGTGCCACCAGACCTCAACCGGGAGGAGGCGAGCAGTACTTC,CATRPQPGGGEQYF
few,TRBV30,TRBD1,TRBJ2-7,TGTGCCTTGCACCGGGACAGGGGTTACGAGCAGTACTTC,CALHRDRGYEQYF
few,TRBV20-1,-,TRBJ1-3,TGCAGTGCTAGAGGGGGAGAGTCTGGAAACACCATATATTTT,CSARGGESGNTIYF
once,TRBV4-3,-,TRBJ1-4,TGCGCCAGCAGCCAAGACTTCGCCCAGAATGAAAGACTGTTTTTT,CASSQDFAQNERLFF
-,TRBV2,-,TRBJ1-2,TGTGCCAGCAGTGGGGGGGAGTTTGACTATGGCTACACCTTC,CASSGGEFDYGYTF
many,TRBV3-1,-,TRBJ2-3,TGTGCCAGCAGCCAACCACAGGGAGGGAGCACAGATACGCAGTATTTT,CASSQPQGGSTDTQYF
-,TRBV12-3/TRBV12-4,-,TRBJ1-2,TGTGCCAGCAGCCCGACCGCGGGTCCCTATGGCTACACCTTC,CASSPTAGPYGYTF
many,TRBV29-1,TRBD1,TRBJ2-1,TGCAGCGTTGAAGCCGGACAGGGATTTTACAATGAGCAGTTCTTC,CSVEAGQGFYNEQFF
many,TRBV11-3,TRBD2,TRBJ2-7,TGTGCCAGCAGTCCTGCCCGGGGGGGCGAGCAGTACTTC,CASSPARGGEQYF
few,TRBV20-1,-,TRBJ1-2,TGCAGTGCTAGAGATTATACAGGGCGCATTGATGGCTACACCTTC,CSARDYTGRIDGYTF